The 10 T cell receptor beta chains below all came from one sample that was sequenced in a study of T cell responses to AZD1222 COVID-19 vaccine. This table comes from immunoSEQ multiplex PCR, and its TCRdb copy is limited to in-frame clones, with some not included. The table has fewer than 150,000 clones, roughly nine tenths seen once. The sample in question was peripheral blood, obtained 28 days after the second AZD1222 dose. These TCRs come from an adult who received the AZD1222 COVID-19 vaccine.

The V and J genes are TRBV30 and TRBJ1-1; D remains unclear. The CDR3 sequence is 13 residues long. V was pared by 5 bases and J by 5 bases, with 15 bases between. Germline CDR1 reads GTSNPN; CDR2 reads SVGIG (reference sequence). This CDR3 is CAWGSGLGTEAFF. Written as DNA, the CDR3 is TGTGCCTGGGGCTCGGGCCTTGGAACTGAAGCTTTCTTT. Drawing the rest from reference TRBV30 and TRBJ1-1, the complete variable domain is SQTIHQWPATLVQPVGSPLSLECTVEGTSNPNLYWYRQAAGRGLQLLFYSVGIGQISSEVPQNLSASRPQDRQFILSSKKLLLSDSGFYLCAWGSGLGTEAFFGQGTRLTVV.

This clone has more than one count but fewer than ten. The V call is TRBV9, the J call TRBJ2-2, with 11 bases matching TRBD1. Trimming took 2 bases from V and 5 from J; bases not matched to a gene: 2. The CDR3 spans 15 residues. Germline-derived CDR1 and CDR2 are SGDLS and YYNGEE. The CDR3 bases are TGTGCCAGCAGCGTCGGGACAGGGGGAACCGGGGAGCTGTTTTTT. This encodes CASSVGTGGTGELFF.

The chain carries TRBV5-4 and TRBJ1-3; the D is unclear. This CDR3 is built from 15 residues. Germline CDR1 and CDR2: SGHNT and YYREEE (reference sequence). V was clipped by 4 bases and J by 2 bases, with 13 bases between them. CDR3 protein: CASSEGVVTGNTIYF. The CDR3, as DNA: TGTGCCAGCAGCGAGGGAGTGGTGACTGGAAACACCATATATTTT.

The J gene is TRBJ2-1, the V gene TRBV5-1, with D possibly matching TRBD2 (6 bases). Germline V gives CDR1 SGHRS, CDR2 YFSETQ. V lost 0 bases and J lost 6, with 13 bases in between. The CDR3 is 15 amino acids. CDR3 coding DNA: TGCGCCAGCAGCTTGGGAGGGGCCGGGGGCAATGAGCAGTTCTTC. Its protein is CASSLGGAGGNEQFF.

The CDR3 DNA is TGTGCCAGCAGCTTGGAGGGGATGAACACTGAAGCTTTCTTT. This gives the protein CASSLEGMNTEAFF. The V gene is TRBV5-5, the J gene TRBJ1-1; the D gene is possibly TRBD1 (5 bases). The CDR3 consists of 14 residues. CDR1 and CDR2 from the germline V gene are SGHKS and YYEKEE (reference sequence). The V and J ends lost 0 bases and 0 bases respectively, with 6 bases between them.

This clone was picked up a small number of times. The V and J genes are TRBV7-3 and TRBJ2-2; 8 nucleotides agree with TRBD1. V lost 5 bases and J lost 7; bases outside the gene matches: 6. The germline CDR1 and CDR2 sequences are SGHTA and FQGTGA. The CDR3 runs to 14 residues. The CDR3 DNA is TGTGCCAGCAGCCTTCAGGGGGCCGGCGGGGAGCTGTTTTTT. Protein: CASSLQGAGGELFF.

The CDR3 is CSVEDPMGGRGTEAFF. Here the CDR3 DNA reads TGCAGCGTTGAAGATCCGATGGGGGGCCGGGGCACTGAAGCTTTCTTT. The chain uses TRBV29-1 and TRBJ1-1; D may be TRBD1 (6 bases). CDR1 SQVTM and CDR2 ANQGSEA come from the germline V gene. The CDR3 runs 16 residues. V shed 0 bases and J shed 4 bases, with 18 bases lying between them.

The rearrangement links TRBV30 to TRBJ1-2; 9 positions agree with TRBD1. Trimming took 1 base from V and 2 from J; bases not matched to a gene: 5. Germline V gives CDR1 GTSNPN, CDR2 SVGIG (reference sequence). The length of the CDR3 is 15 residues. CDR3 in amino acids: CAWSGGGQGNYGYTF. As DNA, the CDR3 is TGTGCCTGGAGTGGGGGTGGACAGGGGAACTATGGCTACACCTTC. Full variable domain (missing parts from reference TRBV30 and TRBJ1-2): SQTIHQWPATLVQPVGSPLSLECTVEGTSNPNLYWYRQAAGRGLQLLFYSVGIGQISSEVPQNLSASRPQDRQFILSSKKLLLSDSGFYLCAWSGGGQGNYGYTFGSGTRLTVV.

In this sample, this clone turned up once. The chain has TRBV18 and TRBJ1-4; no definite D call. Looked up from germline, CDR1 is KGHSH and CDR2 is LQKENI. The CDR3 is made up of 17 amino acids. Between the trimmed V and J ends, which lost 6 bases and 0 bases, there was a span of 17 bases. The CDR3 sequence is CASSPKIEHSTNEKLFF. In DNA form, the CDR3 reads TGTGCCAGCTCCCCCAAAATTGAGCACTCAACTAATGAAAAACTGTTTTTT.

This CDR3 reads CASRLVPGARGYEQYF. CDR3 DNA sequence: TGTGCAAGTCGCTTAGTTCCTGGGGCTCGAGGCTACGAGCAGTACTTC. The V gene is TRBV12-2, the J gene TRBJ2-7; the table's D gene call, TRBD1, was not cross checked with the DNA. TRBV12-2 is flagged as a pseudogene. The CDR3 sequence is 16 residues long.